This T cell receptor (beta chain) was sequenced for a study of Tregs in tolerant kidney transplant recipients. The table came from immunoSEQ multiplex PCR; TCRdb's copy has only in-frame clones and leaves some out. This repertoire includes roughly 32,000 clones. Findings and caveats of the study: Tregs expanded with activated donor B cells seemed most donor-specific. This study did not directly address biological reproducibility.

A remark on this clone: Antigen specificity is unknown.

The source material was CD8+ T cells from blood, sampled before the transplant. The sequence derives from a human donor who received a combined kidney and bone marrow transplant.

CDR3 amino acids: CSARDLLRAGGPGYNEQFF. The CDR3 DNA, read in part, is TGCAGTGCTAGAGACCTACTAAGAGCGGGAGGGCCTGGTTACAATGAG. This chain connects TRBV20-1 to TRBJ2-1, with 10 positions matching TRBD2. Sequencing ends 3 residues short of the CDR3 end; the germline J gene provides the rest. J gave up 4 bases and V 0 bases, and 15 bases lay outside the gene matches. This CDR3 spans 19 amino acids. Per germline, CDR1 DFQATT and CDR2 SNEGSKA (reference sequence).